This T cell receptor beta chain originates from a study of shared clonotypes between healthy human individuals. Overall study results and limits: Although depth was large, rarefaction showed that sequencing of the sorted subsets was incomplete. Among several donors, around 5% of naive CD4 clonotypes were found in common.

The authors' processing: ImmunoSEQ sequences covered only the junction and lacked quality scores; filtering therefore differed. Data came from immunoSEQ multiplex PCR; TCRdb stores just in-frame clones and leaves some out. V, J and clone size derive from that table, while D and trimming were established from the DNA sequence. The sample contains approximately 1.1 million clones, roughly 74% of which appear only once. Germline V lookup: CDR1 MDHEN, CDR2 SYDVKM. The CDR3 spans 11 residues. V was shortened by 4 bases and J by 5 bases, with 3 bases between the two germline ends. A few counts support this clone. Antigen specificity is unknown. A read error is possible here, since a much larger clone lies one base away. Study donors comprised healthy, HIV-negative adults devoid of recent acute infection or vaccination.

The sample consisted of memory CD4+ T cells from PBMCs. As for subset: CD45RA-negative fraction. This TCR derives from a man in his late teens or twenties in good health. Some clones in this sample may be carry-over from other donors' samples. This rearrangement joins TRBV28 to TRBJ2-1; D is unclear. CDR3 loop: CASSSNNEQFF. The CDR3 DNA follows: TGTGCCAGCAGTTCAAACAATGAGCAGTTCTTC.